What follows are 19 T cell receptor beta chains derived from one specimen sequenced in a study of monozygotic twins with inflammatory bowel disease. TCRdb reanalyzed the 5' RACE reads and collapses them to one entry per CDR3 protein, without DNA. In total, the table holds approximately 330,000 distinct CDR3 sequences. The sample consisted of blood. Every receptor here comes from a human donor with ulcerative colitis or Crohn's disease, or a healthy co-twin of an affected twin (not recorded which).

The V and J genes are TRBV11-2 and TRBJ1-4. This CDR3 has 14 amino acids. The V gene's germline CDR1 is SGHAT and CDR2 FQNNGV. The CDR3 spells CASSLETRAGKLFF. Combining the CDR3 with reference TRBV11-2 and TRBJ1-4 gives the whole variable domain EAGVAQSPRYKIIEKRQSVAFWCNPISGHATLYWYQQILGQGPKLLIQFQNNGVVDDSQLPKDRFSAERLKGVDSTLKIQPAKLEDSAVYLCASSLETRAGKLFFGSGTQLSVL.

The V gene is TRBV7-8, the J gene TRBJ2-7; checking the TCRdb D call of TRBD1 is not possible without DNA. Germline-derived CDR1 and CDR2 are SGHVS and FQNEAQ. The CDR3 covers 15 residues. The CDR3 loop is CASSLIGGELGEQYF.

The J gene is TRBJ2-1, the V gene TRBV7-3; TCRdb indicates TRBD2, and absent DNA this call remains unverified. From germline, CDR1 is SGHTA and CDR2 FQGTGA. This CDR3 contains 15 residues. CDR3 region: CASSPLSSGTNEQFF.

This rearrangement joins TRBV29-1 to TRBJ2-5; TCRdb's D call, TRBD2, is unchecked because there is no DNA. The CDR3 sequence is 15 residues long. Germline-derived CDR1 and CDR2 are SQVTM and ANQGSEA. CDR3: CSVDRTSGSRETQYF.

CDR3 sequence: CATSMLGPSSPLHF. The V and J genes are TRBV15 and TRBJ1-6. Germline values: CDR1 LNHNV, CDR2 YYDKDF (reference sequence). The CDR3 covers 14 residues.

J is TRBJ2-7 and V is TRBV7-9; checking the TCRdb D call of TRBD1 is not possible without DNA. The CDR3 totals 15 residues. The germline V gene has CDR1 SEHNR and CDR2 FQNEAQ (reference sequence). CDR3 residues: CASSLGRTASYEQYF.

This chain's CDR3 is CASSLFGTASGNTIYF. This rearrangement joins TRBV7-9 to TRBJ1-3. Germline V gives CDR1 SEHNR, CDR2 FQNEAQ (reference sequence). CDR3 size: 16 residues.

The chain employs TRBV7-3 and TRBJ2-1; the TCRdb call, TRBD2, lacks DNA for checking. Per the germline V gene, CDR1 is SGHTA and CDR2 is FQGTGA. This CDR3 comprises 15 residues. CDR3: CASSSLAGVYNEQFF. The whole variable domain, filled in from reference TRBV7-3 and TRBJ2-1, reads GAGVSQTPSNKVTEKGKYVELRCDPISGHTALYWYRQSLGQGPEFLIYFQGTGAADDSGLPNDRFFAVRPEGSVSTLKIQRTERGDSAVYLCASSSLAGVYNEQFFGPGTRLTVL.

This chain links TRBV20-1 with TRBJ1-1; TCRdb gives TRBD1 as the D gene, but with no DNA this cannot be confirmed. This CDR3 comprises 15 residues. The germline V gene encodes CDR1 DFQATT and CDR2 SNEGSKA (reference sequence). CDR3 amino acids: CSAFPPRGMNTEAFF.

The V and J genes are TRBV20-1 and TRBJ2-7; the D gene TCRdb calls, TRBD2, cannot be checked with no DNA. Germline CDR1 reads DFQATT; CDR2 reads SNEGSKA (reference sequence). This CDR3 contains 15 residues. CDR3 protein: CSARRGEPLHYEQYF.

The V gene is TRBV5-1, the J gene TRBJ2-7. The germline CDR1 and CDR2 sequences are SGHRS and YFSETQ. The CDR3 has 14 residues. CDR3 residues: CASSLEPATYEQYF.

The chain combines TRBV19 with TRBJ2-2; TCRdb's D call, TRBD1, is unchecked because there is no DNA. Germline V lookup: CDR1 LNHDA, CDR2 SQIVND (reference sequence). The CDR3 length is 18 residues. The CDR3 loop reads CASTPRTGLCRGTGELFF.

The chain couples TRBV20-1 to TRBJ2-1; TCRdb's D call, TRBD1, is unchecked because there is no DNA. Germline V gene sequence: CDR1 DFQATT, CDR2 SNEGSKA (reference sequence). This CDR3 comprises 11 residues. The CDR3 spells CSAFKGNEQFF.

This chain links TRBV7-6 with TRBJ2-2. The CDR3 totals 15 residues. Germline-derived CDR1 and CDR2 are SGHVS and FNYEAQ. This CDR3 is CASSMTATYTGELFF.

The chain recombines TRBV2 with TRBJ2-5. The CDR3 sequence is 14 residues long. Germline CDR1 SNHLY, CDR2 FYNNEI. CDR3 in amino acids: CASSEDRWEETQYF.

The V call is TRBV2, the J call TRBJ1-5. Looked up from germline, CDR1 is SNHLY and CDR2 is FYNNEI. The CDR3 loop spans 15 amino acids. Here the CDR3 reads CASSETSTHHQPQHF.

The chain recombines TRBV13 with TRBJ2-7; TCRdb selects TRBD2, and the lack of DNA leaves this call unchecked. This CDR3 contains 16 residues. CDR1 PRHDT and CDR2 FYEKMQ come from the germline V gene (reference sequence). CDR3 region: CASSRALAEGAGEQYF.

This chain joins TRBV4-1 and TRBJ1-5; TCRdb's D gene call, TRBD1, goes unchecked for lack of DNA. Germline lookup yields CDR1 MGHRA and CDR2 YSYEKL. The CDR3 consists of 18 residues. CDR3 in amino acids: CASSQASAPGQLNQPQHF.

The chain links TRBV2 to TRBJ2-1; without DNA, the TCRdb call of TRBD2 cannot be checked. CDR3 length equals 15 residues. CDR1 is SNHLY and CDR2 is FYNNEI in the germline V gene. CDR3 region: CASSGRGRSGNEQFF. The variable domain in full, with the rest retrieved from reference TRBV2 and TRBJ2-1, is EPEVTQTPSHQVTQMGQEVILRCVPISNHLYFYWYRQILGQKVEFLVSFYNNEISEKSEIFDDQFSVERPDGSNFTLKIRSTKLEDSAMYFCASSGRGRSGNEQFFGPGTRLTVL.